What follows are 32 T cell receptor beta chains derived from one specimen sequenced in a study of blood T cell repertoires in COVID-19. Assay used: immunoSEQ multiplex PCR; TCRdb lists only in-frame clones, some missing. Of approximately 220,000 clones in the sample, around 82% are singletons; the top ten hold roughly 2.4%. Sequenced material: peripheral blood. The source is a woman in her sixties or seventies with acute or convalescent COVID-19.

The CDR3 DNA reads TGTGCCAGCAGCTACTCTCCAGCAGGGCAGTACTTC. Translated, it gives CASSYSPAGQYF. The V gene is TRBV2, the J gene TRBJ2-7; D is unresolved. Trimming took 6 bases from V and 9 from J, leaving 15 bases between them. There are 12 residues in the CDR3. Germline V gene sequence: CDR1 SNHLY, CDR2 FYNNEI.

CDR3 loop: CASSLWDSNSNQPQHF. The CDR3, as DNA: TGTGCCAGCAGCTTATGGGACAGTAATAGCAATCAGCCCCAGCATTTT. The V gene is TRBV7-8, the J gene TRBJ1-5, with 7 bases identical to TRBD1. The CDR3 spans 16 residues. V lost 2 bases and J lost 0; bases outside the gene matches: 4. Germline CDR1 SGHVS, CDR2 FQNEAQ.

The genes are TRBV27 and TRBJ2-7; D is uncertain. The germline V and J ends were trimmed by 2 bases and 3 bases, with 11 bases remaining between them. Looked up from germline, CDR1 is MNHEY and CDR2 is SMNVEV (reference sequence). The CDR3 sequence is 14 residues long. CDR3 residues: CASSLGPGDYEQYF. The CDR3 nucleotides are TGTGCCAGCAGTTTAGGCCCAGGTGACTACGAGCAGTACTTC.

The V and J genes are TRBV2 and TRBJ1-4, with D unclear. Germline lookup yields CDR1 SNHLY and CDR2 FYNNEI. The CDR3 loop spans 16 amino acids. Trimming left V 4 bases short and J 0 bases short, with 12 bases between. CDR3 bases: TGTGCCAGCAGTGGAAACATTATTGCAACTAATGAAAAACTGTTTTTT. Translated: CASSGNIIATNEKLFF.

The CDR3 reads CANPLAMFDLSNAGELFF. CDR3 DNA: TGTGCCAACCCCCTAGCTATGTTCGACTTAAGTAATGCCGGGGAGCTGTTTTTT. The chain employs TRBV4-2 and TRBJ2-2, with a tentative D call TRBD2 (5 bases). This CDR3 is built from 18 residues. V lost 10 bases and J 6 bases, leaving 30 bases between the germline ends. Germline CDR1 and CDR2: LGHNA and YNFKEQ.

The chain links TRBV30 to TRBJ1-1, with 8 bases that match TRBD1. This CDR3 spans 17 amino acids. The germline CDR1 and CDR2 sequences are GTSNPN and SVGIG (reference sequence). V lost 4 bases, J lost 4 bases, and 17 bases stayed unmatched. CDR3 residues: CAWTLSSRGLFGTEAFF. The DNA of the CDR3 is TGTGCCTGGACCCTCTCCTCCAGGGGGCTCTTCGGCACTGAAGCTTTCTTT.

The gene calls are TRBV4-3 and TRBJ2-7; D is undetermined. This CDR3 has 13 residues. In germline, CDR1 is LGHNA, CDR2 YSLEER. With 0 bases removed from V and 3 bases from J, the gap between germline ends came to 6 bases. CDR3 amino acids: CASSQEMSYEQYF. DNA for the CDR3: TGCGCCAGCAGCCAAGAAATGAGCTACGAGCAGTACTTC.

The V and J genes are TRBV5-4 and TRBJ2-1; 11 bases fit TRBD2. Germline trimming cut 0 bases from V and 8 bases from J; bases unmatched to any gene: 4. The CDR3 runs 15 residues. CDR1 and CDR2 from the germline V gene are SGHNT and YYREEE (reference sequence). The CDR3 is CASSLGLAGIDEQFF. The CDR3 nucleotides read TGTGCCAGCAGCTTGGGACTAGCGGGAATCGATGAGCAGTTCTTC.

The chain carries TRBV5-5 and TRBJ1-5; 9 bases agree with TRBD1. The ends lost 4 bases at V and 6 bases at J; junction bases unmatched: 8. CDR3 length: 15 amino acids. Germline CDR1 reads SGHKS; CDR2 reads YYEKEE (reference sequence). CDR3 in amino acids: CASSRGQGEVQPQHF. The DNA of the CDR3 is TGTGCCAGCAGCCGGGGACAGGGCGAGGTTCAGCCCCAGCATTTT.

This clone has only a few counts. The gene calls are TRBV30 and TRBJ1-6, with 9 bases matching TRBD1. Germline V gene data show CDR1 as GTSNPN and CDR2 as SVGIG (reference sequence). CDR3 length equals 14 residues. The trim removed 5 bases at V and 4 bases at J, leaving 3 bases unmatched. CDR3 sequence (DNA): TGTGCCTGGGGACAGGGGCCATATAATTCACCCCTCCACTTT. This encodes CAWGQGPYNSPLHF.

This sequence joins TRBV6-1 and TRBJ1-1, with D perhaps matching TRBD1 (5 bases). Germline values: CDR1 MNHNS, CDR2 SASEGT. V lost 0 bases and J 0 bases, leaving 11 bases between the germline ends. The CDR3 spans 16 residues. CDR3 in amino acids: CASSEAGGLLNTEAFF. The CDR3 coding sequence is TGTGCCAGCAGTGAAGCGGGGGGACTACTGAACACTGAAGCTTTCTTT.

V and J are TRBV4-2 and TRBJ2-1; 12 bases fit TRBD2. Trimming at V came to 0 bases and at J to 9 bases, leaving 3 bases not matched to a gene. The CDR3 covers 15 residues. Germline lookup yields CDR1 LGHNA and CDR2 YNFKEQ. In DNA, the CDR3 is TGTGCCAGCAGCCAAGAGCTAGCGGGGGGGCGTGAGCAGTTCTTC. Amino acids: CASSQELAGGREQFF.

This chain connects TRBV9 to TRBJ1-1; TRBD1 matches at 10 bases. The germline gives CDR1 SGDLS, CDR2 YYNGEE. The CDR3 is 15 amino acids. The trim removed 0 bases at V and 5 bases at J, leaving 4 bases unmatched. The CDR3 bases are TGTGCCAGCAGCGTAGGGGGACAGGGGAGGACTGAAGCTTTCTTT. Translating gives CASSVGGQGRTEAFF.

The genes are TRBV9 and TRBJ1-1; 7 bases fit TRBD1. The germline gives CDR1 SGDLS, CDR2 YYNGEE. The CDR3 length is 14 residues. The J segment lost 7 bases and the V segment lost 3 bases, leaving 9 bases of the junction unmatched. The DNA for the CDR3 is TGTGCCAGCAGCGCCGAAGGGGGCAGGGGTGAAGCTTTCTTT. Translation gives CASSAEGGRGEAFF.

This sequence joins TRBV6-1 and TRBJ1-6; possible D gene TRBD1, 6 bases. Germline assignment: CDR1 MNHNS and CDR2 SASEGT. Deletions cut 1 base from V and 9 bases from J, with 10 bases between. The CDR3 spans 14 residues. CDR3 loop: CASSEDRVRSPLHF. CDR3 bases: TGTGCCAGCAGTGAAGACAGGGTTCGTTCACCCCTCCACTTT.

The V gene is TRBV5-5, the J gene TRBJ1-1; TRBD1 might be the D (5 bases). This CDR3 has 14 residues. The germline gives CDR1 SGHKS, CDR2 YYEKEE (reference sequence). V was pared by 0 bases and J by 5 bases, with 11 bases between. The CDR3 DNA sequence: TGTGCCAGCAGCTTGGGTTGGGGGGAGACTGAAGCTTTCTTT. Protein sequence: CASSLGWGETEAFF.

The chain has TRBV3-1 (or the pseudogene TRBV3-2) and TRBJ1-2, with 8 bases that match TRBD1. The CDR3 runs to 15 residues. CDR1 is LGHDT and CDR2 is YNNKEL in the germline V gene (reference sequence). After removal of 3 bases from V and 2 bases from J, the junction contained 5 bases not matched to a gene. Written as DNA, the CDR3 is TGTGCCAGCAGCCAGGGCCAGGGGGCGAACTATGGCTACACCTTC. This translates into CASSQGQGANYGYTF.

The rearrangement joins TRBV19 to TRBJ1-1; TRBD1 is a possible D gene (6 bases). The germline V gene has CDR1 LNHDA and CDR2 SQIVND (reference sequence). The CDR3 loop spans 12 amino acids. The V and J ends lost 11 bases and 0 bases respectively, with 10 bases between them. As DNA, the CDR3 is TGTGCCTCGGGGGGGCTGAACACTGAAGCTTTCTTT. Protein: CASGGLNTEAFF.

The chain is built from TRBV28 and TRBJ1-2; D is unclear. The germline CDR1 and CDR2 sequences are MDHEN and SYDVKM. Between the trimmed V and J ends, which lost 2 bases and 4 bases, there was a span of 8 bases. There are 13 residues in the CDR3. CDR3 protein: CASSLAQAYGYTF. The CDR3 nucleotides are TGTGCCAGCAGTTTAGCCCAGGCCTATGGCTACACCTTC.

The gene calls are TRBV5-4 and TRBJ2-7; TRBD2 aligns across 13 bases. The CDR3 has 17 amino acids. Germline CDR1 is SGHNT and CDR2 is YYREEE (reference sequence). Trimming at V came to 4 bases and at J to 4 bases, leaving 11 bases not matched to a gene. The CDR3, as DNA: TGTGCCAGCAGCACAGGACTAGCGGGGGTTCTCAGTTACGAGCAGTACTTC. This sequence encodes CASSTGLAGVLSYEQYF. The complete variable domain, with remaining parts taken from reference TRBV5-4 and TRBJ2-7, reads ETGVTQSPTHLIKTRGQQVTLRCSSQSGHNTVSWYQQALGQGPQFIFQYYREEENGRGNFPPRFSGLQFPNYSSELNVNALELDDSALYLCASSTGLAGVLSYEQYFGPGTRLTVT.

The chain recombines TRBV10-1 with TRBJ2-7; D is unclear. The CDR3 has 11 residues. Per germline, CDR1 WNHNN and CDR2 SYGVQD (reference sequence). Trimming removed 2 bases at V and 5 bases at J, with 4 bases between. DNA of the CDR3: TGCGCCAGCAGTGAGGGGCACGAGCAGTACTTC. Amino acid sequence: CASSEGHEQYF.

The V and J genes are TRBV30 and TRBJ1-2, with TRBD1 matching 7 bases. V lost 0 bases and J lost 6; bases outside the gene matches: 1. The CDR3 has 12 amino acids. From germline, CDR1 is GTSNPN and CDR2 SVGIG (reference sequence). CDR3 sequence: CAWSVQGHGYTF. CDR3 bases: TGTGCCTGGAGTGTACAGGGGCATGGCTACACCTTC.

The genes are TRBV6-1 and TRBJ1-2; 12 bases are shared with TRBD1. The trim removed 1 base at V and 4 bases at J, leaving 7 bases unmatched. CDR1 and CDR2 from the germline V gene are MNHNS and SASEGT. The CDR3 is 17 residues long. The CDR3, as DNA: TGTGCCAGCAGTGAAGAAGAGGGGACAGGGGGCCTCTATGGCTACACCTTC. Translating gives CASSEEEGTGGLYGYTF.

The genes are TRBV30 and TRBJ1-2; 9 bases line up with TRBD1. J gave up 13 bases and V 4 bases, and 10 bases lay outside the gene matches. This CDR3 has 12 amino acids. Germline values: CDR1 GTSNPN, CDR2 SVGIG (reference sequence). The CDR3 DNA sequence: TGTGCCTGGAACCCGGGACAGGGTCAAATCACCTTC. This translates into CAWNPGQGQITF.

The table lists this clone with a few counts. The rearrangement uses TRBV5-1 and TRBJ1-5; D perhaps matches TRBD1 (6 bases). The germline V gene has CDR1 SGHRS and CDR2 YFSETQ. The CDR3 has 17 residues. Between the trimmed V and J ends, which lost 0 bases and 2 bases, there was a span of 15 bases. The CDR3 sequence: CASSLDPTGTGNQPQHF. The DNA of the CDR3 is TGCGCCAGCAGCTTGGACCCGACAGGAACTGGCAATCAGCCCCAGCATTTT.

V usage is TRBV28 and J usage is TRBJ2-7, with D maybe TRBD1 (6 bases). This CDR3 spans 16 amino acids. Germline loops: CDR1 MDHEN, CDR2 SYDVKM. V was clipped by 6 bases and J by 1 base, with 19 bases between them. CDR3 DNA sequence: TGTGCCAGCAGCCCTTCCGGGACATCGAGATCCTACGAGCAGTACTTC. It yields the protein CASSPSGTSRSYEQYF. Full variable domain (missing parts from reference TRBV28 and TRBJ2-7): DVKVTQSSRYLVKRTGEKVFLECVQDMDHENMFWYRQDPGLGLRLIYFSYDVKMKEKGDIPEGYSVSREKKERFSLILESASTNQTSMYLCASSPSGTSRSYEQYFGPGTRLTVT.

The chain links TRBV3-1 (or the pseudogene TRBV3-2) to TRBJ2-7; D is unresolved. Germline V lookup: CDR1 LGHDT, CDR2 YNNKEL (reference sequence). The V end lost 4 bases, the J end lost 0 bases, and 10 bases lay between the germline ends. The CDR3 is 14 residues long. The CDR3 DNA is TGTGCCAGCAGCCTAAGTTCCGGCTCCTACGAGCAGTACTTC. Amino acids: CASSLSSGSYEQYF.

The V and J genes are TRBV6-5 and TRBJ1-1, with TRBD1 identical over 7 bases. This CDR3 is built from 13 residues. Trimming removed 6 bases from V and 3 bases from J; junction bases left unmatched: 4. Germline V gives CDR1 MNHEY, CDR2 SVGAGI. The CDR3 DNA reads TGTGCCAGCAGAGACCAGGGGGACACTGAAGCTTTCTTT. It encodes CASRDQGDTEAFF.

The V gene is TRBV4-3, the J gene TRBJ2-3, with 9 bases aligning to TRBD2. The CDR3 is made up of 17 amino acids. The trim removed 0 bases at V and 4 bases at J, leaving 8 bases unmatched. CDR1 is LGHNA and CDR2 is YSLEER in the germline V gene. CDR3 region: CASSQDRGRGGADTQYF. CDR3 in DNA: TGCGCCAGCAGCCAAGATCGGGGGCGGGGGGGGGCAGATACGCAGTATTTT.

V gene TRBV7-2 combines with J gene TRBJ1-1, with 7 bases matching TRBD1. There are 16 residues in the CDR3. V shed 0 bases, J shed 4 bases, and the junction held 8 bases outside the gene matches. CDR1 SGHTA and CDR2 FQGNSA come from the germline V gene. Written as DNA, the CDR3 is TGTGCCAGCAGCTTAGCGCGGGCAGGGGGACGCACTGAAGCTTTCTTT. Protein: CASSLARAGGRTEAFF.

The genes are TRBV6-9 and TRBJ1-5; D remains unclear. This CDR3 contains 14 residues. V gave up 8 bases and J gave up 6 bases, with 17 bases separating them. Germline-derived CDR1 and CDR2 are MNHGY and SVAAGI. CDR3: CASGDPWTAQPQHF. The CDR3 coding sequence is TGTGCCAGCGGGGATCCCTGGACTGCTCAGCCCCAGCATTTT.

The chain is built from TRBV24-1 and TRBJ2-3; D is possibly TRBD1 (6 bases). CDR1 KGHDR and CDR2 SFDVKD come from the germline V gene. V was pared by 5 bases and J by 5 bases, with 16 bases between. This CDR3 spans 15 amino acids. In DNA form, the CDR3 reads TGTGCCACCAGTGGGGGACCAAGAGGGGGAGATACGCAGTATTTT. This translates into CATSGGPRGGDTQYF.